These 22 T cell receptor beta chains came from one sample sequenced in a study of CD8+ T cells in alopecia areata. Reverse transcription of extracted RNA yielded cDNA, which provided the sequencing template. Sequenced by immunoSEQ multiplex PCR; TCRdb stores in-frame clones only, minus some. The sample presents about 270,000 clones, none singletons. Sorting of pooled cutaneous lymph node cells was based on CD4, CD8alpha, NKG2D, NKG2ACE and other markers. Sequencing used CD4+ T cells sorted from a lymph node. These receptor sequences come from a C3H/HeJ mouse with alopecia areata. MHC haplotype here: H2-k.

A remark on this clone: A much more abundant neighbour one base away suggests this may be a read error. Gene names denote mouse genes. Sequencing ends 4 residues short of the CDR3 end; the germline J gene provides the rest. This chain uses TRBV13-1 with TRBJ1-2; 9 bases line up with TRBD1. The CDR3 contains 14 residues. The germline V gene encodes CDR1 NSHNY and CDR2 SYGAGN. V lost 3 bases and J lost 1; bases outside the gene matches: 1. The CDR3 loop is CASSGQGVNSDYTF. The part of the CDR3 DNA that was read is TGTGCCAGCAGTGGACAGGGGGTAAACTCC.

Notes on this clone: The listed genes are named as in mouse. Sequencing ends 4 residues short of the CDR3 end; the germline J gene provides the rest. V is TRBV5 and J is TRBJ2-1, with a tentative D call TRBD2 (6 bases). Germline CDR1 reads LGHNA; CDR2 reads YNLKQL (reference sequence). The length of the CDR3 is 12 residues. The CDR3 region is CASSRDWAEQFF. The CDR3 bases that were read are TGTGCCAGCAGCCGCGACTGGGCT.

This clone has just a few counts. Mouse names are used for the genes. The CDR3 goes on 4 residues after the read ends, and that part is filled in from the germline J gene. This chain links TRBV13-2 with TRBJ2-3; possible D gene TRBD2, 7 bases. CDR1 and CDR2 (germline): NNHNN, SYGAGS (reference sequence). V shed 5 bases and J shed 4 bases, with 11 bases lying between them. The CDR3 has 13 residues. This chain's CDR3 is CASGEGGTETLYF. The sequenced CDR3 bases are TGTGCCAGCGGCGAGGGGGGGACAGAA.

Turning to this clone: Mouse names are used for the genes. The read terminates 4 residues before the CDR3 end, so the remaining end is supplied by the germline J gene. The V and J genes are TRBV19 and TRBJ2-5; D gene ambiguous. This CDR3 spans 13 amino acids. Germline CDR1 FNHDT, CDR2 SITEND (reference sequence). The V gene lost 4 bases and the J gene lost 2 bases, with 8 bases spanning the gap. CDR3 in amino acids: CASSVQPQDTQYF. CDR3 bases read: TGTGCCAGCAGTGTTCAGCCCCAAGAC. Variable domain in full (rest from reference TRBV19 and TRBJ2-5): GGIITQTPKFLIGQEGQKLTLKCQQNFNHDTMYWYRQDSGKGLRLIYYSITENDLQKGDLSEGYDASREKKSSFSLTVTSAQKNEMAVFLCASSVQPQDTQYFGPGTRLLVL.

Concerning this clone: The listed genes are named as in mouse. The read comes to an end 4 residues before the CDR3 does, leaving the germline J gene to fill in the end. V usage is TRBV13-3 and J usage is TRBJ2-5; the match to TRBD2 covers 13 bases. Germline V gene data show CDR1 as NNHDY and CDR2 as SYVADS. The junction had 4 bases not matched to a gene; V was cut back by 2 bases and J by 1 base. CDR3 length equals 17 residues. This CDR3 reads CASSDIGTGGDQDTQYF. CDR3 DNA, as far as it was read: TGTGCCAGCAGTGACATCGGGACTGGGGGGGACCAAGAC.

This clone was counted only a few times. Gene names are the mouse ones. The CDR3 end falls 4 residues outside the read, so it is completed with the germline J gene. This sample also contains other DNA sequences that code for the same CDR3. This chain connects TRBV19 to TRBJ1-2, with D unresolved. The V gene's germline CDR1 is FNHDT and CDR2 SITEND (reference sequence). The CDR3 length is 13 residues. Trimming stripped 3 bases from V and 1 base from J, with 7 bases between. The chain's CDR3 is CASSRGLNSDYTF. CDR3 DNA (partial): TGTGCCAGCAGTAGGGGATTAAACTCC.

With regard to this clone: The genes are named according to mouse. The CDR3 extends 4 residues past the end of the read, so its final part is completed from the germline J gene. This chain links TRBV13-1 with TRBJ2-5; the match to TRBD2 covers 8 bases. Germline V gene sequence: CDR1 NSHNY, CDR2 SYGAGN. CDR3 length equals 13 residues. Trimming took 9 bases from V and 3 from J; bases not matched to a gene: 6. Incomplete CDR3 DNA: TGTGCCACACTGGGGGTGGGTCAAGAC. Translated, it gives CATLGVGQD. The entire CDR3 is CATLGVGQDTQYF.

This clone was seen a handful of times. The gene symbols are mouse symbols. The sequenced fragment ends 4 residues before the CDR3 boundary, so the rest is inferred from the germline J gene. The sample has other DNA sequences that encode this CDR3 too. The chain uses TRBV19 and TRBJ2-2; D gene ambiguous. The CDR3 is made up of 13 amino acids. Trimming took 3 bases from V and 3 from J, leaving 6 bases between them. CDR1 is FNHDT, CDR2 SITEND, per germline (reference sequence). The DNA read from the CDR3 is TGTGCCAGCAGTACTACAGACACCGGG. Translating gives CASSTTDTG. The CDR3 in its entirety is CASSTTDTGQLYF. The full variable domain, completed using reference TRBV19 and TRBJ2-2, is GGIITQTPKFLIGQEGQKLTLKCQQNFNHDTMYWYRQDSGKGLRLIYYSITENDLQKGDLSEGYDASREKKSSFSLTVTSAQKNEMAVFLCASSTTDTGQLYFGEGSKLTVL.

A few counts support this clone. Mouse gene names and germline throughout. The read halts 4 residues ahead of the CDR3 end, with the missing end drawn from the germline J gene. The chain carries TRBV19 and TRBJ1-1; tentative D call: TRBD1 (5 bases). CDR1 and CDR2 (germline): FNHDT, SITEND (reference sequence). The CDR3 sequence is 14 residues long. Trimming took off 1 base at V and 2 bases at J, with 9 bases between the two ends. The CDR3 region is CASSIMGGNTEVFF. The CDR3 DNA, read in part, is TGTGCCAGCAGTATAATGGGGGGTAACACA.

This clone was seen more than once but under ten times. Gene names denote mouse genes. The CDR3 loop is CASSGQGAAETLYF. The covered CDR3 bases are TGTGCCAGCAGTGGACAGGGGGCGGCAGAA. This chain joins TRBV13-1 and TRBJ2-3; 10 bases are shared with TRBD1. The CDR3 end falls 4 residues outside the read, so it is completed with the germline J gene. This CDR3 is 14 amino acids long. Germline V gene data show CDR1 as NSHNY and CDR2 as SYGAGN. The trim removed 3 bases at V and 3 bases at J, leaving 1 base unmatched.

As for this clone: Mouse gene names and germline throughout. Coverage ceases 4 residues before the CDR3 finishes, and the germline J gene fills in the end. The rearrangement joins TRBV4 to TRBJ2-2; no reliable D call. Trimming stripped 6 bases from V and 3 bases from J, with 2 bases between. The CDR3 has 11 residues. In germline, CDR1 is LGHDT, CDR2 YNNKQL (reference sequence). The CDR3: CASRDTGQLYF. The CDR3 bases that were read are TGTGCCAGCAGAGACACCGGG.

In its sample, this clone was seen a few times. Gene names and germline refer to mouse. The read terminates 4 residues before the CDR3 end, so the remaining end is supplied by the germline J gene. V is TRBV1 and J is TRBJ2-1, with 7 bases aligning to TRBD2. Germline lookup yields CDR1 NSQYPW and CDR2 LRSPGD (reference sequence). The length of the CDR3 is 14 residues. The DNA read from the CDR3 is TGCACCTGCAGTGCAGTGGGGGGTGGGGCT. This sequence encodes CTCSAVGGGA. The entire CDR3 protein is CTCSAVGGGAEQFF.

This clone has a handful of counts. All gene names here are mouse names. The CDR3 sequence: CASSDEGKANTGQLYF. The CDR3 DNA, read in part, is TGTGCCAGCAGTGATGAGGGGAAGGCAAACACCGGG. The V gene is TRBV13-1, the J gene TRBJ2-2; perhaps TRBD1 as D (5 bases). The sequence runs out 4 residues before the end of the CDR3; the remainder is reconstructed from the germline J gene. This CDR3 comprises 16 residues. V lost 0 bases and J 0 bases, leaving 9 bases between the germline ends. CDR1 and CDR2 (germline): NSHNY, SYGAGN.

This clone was seen a few times. Mouse gene names apply. The sequenced fragment ends 4 residues before the CDR3 boundary, so the rest is inferred from the germline J gene. The chain employs TRBV13-1 and TRBJ1-2; 10 bases match TRBD1. Germline loops: CDR1 NSHNY, CDR2 SYGAGN. The CDR3 is 14 residues long. Incomplete CDR3 DNA: TGTGCCAGCAGTGGACACGGGACAGGGGTC. It encodes CASSGHGTGV. The CDR3 as a whole reads CASSGHGTGVDYTF.

With regard to this clone: The genes are named according to mouse. The read is 4 residues too short to cover the CDR3 end, so that end is filled in from the germline J gene. The chain uses TRBV13-1 and TRBJ2-5, with 9 nucleotides matching TRBD1. The V gene's germline CDR1 is NSHNY and CDR2 SYGAGN. The CDR3 totals 14 residues. The CDR3 sequence is CASKKGQGEDTQYF. The CDR3 DNA, read in part, is TGTGCCAGCAAAAAGGGACAGGGTGAGGAC.

Notes on this clone: Gene names denote mouse genes. The part of the CDR3 DNA that was read is TGTGCTAGCAGTAGAGAGGACTGGGGGGGGGAC. Its translation: CASSREDWGGD. The complete CDR3 protein is CASSREDWGGDTQYF. This chain uses TRBV17 with TRBJ2-5, with 12 bases identical to TRBD2. Sequencing ends 4 residues short of the CDR3 end; the germline J gene provides the rest. Germline CDR1 reads MNHDT; CDR2 reads YYDKIL. CDR3 size: 15 residues. Supplemented by reference TRBV17 and TRBJ2-5, the full variable domain reads DTTVKQNPRYKLARVGKPVNLICSQTMNHDTMYWYQKKPNQAPKLLLFYYDKILNREADTFEKFQSSRPNNSFCSLYIGSAGLEYSAMYLCASSREDWGGDTQYFGPGTRLLVL.

As for this clone: Genes and germline come from the mouse. The CDR3 extends 4 residues past the end of the read, so its final part is completed from the germline J gene. The V and J genes are TRBV14 and TRBJ2-1, with 9 bases matching TRBD2. V lost 4 bases, J lost 0 bases, and 2 bases stayed unmatched. This CDR3 has 15 residues. Germline CDR1 reads SGHDT; CDR2 reads FRDEAV. CDR3 residues: CASSRLGANYAEQFF. Partial CDR3 DNA: TGTGCCAGCAGTCGACTGGGGGCTAACTATGCT.

This clone was observed a handful of times. Gene names are the mouse ones. The DNA ends 4 residues before the CDR3 does, and the rest of the CDR3 is filled in from the germline J gene. The identical CDR3 is also encoded by other nucleotide sequences in the sample. This sequence joins TRBV13-1 and TRBJ2-4; 9 bases align to TRBD2. CDR1 and CDR2 (germline): NSHNY, SYGAGN. V was clipped by 3 bases and J by 1 base; unmatched bases: 0. This CDR3 is 14 amino acids long. The sequenced part of the CDR3 DNA is TGTGCCAGCAGTGGGGACTGGGGTCAAAAC. It yields the protein CASSGDWGQN. The entire CDR3 protein is CASSGDWGQNTLYF.

In this sample, this clone turned up a few times. Gene and germline names: mouse. Read sequence stops 4 residues before the CDR3 end, and the germline J gene provides the missing end. V and J are TRBV13-3 and TRBJ1-1, with D possibly being TRBD1 (5 bases). CDR3 size: 13 residues. The V gene's germline CDR1 is NNHDY and CDR2 SYVADS. CDR3 loop: CASSARRTSEVFF. The CDR3 bases that were read are TGTGCCAGCAGTGCCCGACGGACATCA.

Concerning this clone itself: The genes and germline here are from mouse. The read ends 4 residues shy of where the CDR3 ends; the end is completed using the germline J gene. The sample has other DNA sequences that encode this CDR3 too. The J gene is TRBJ1-2, the V gene TRBV13-1; D uncertain. V lost 0 bases, J lost 2 bases, and 5 bases lay in between. The CDR3 spans 13 residues. Germline values: CDR1 NSHNY, CDR2 SYGAGN. The CDR3 loop is CASSDVRNSDYTF. Partial CDR3 DNA: TGTGCCAGCAGTGATGTCAGGAACTCC.

This clone was seen a few times. These gene names are mouse names. The CDR3 end is not reached by the read, which stops 3 residues before it; the germline J gene fills it in. The genes are TRBV1 and TRBJ1-6; TRBD1 is a possible D gene (5 bases). TRBJ1-6 is noted as an ORF with a role that remains uncertain. The CDR3 is 15 residues long. Per the germline V gene, CDR1 is NSQYPW and CDR2 is LRSPGD (reference sequence). Trimming removed 3 bases at V and 3 bases at J, with 9 bases between. CDR3 bases read: TGCACCTGCAGTGCCGACAGAAACTATAATTCGCCC. Translating it yields CTCSADRNYNSP. The CDR3 in full is CTCSADRNYNSPLYF.

Note on this clone: The genes and germline here are from mouse. The read gets to within 4 residues of the CDR3 end, and the germline J gene fills in the rest. The chain uses TRBV17 and TRBJ2-7, with 12 nucleotides matching TRBD2. CDR1 and CDR2 from the germline V gene are MNHDT and YYDKIL. The CDR3 extends over 17 amino acids. V was pared by 4 bases and J by 0 bases, with 7 bases of the junction left unmatched. The CDR3 protein is CASSTRLGGLSSYEQYF. CDR3 DNA, as far as it was read: TGTGCTAGCAGTACCCGACTGGGGGGGCTTAGCTCCTAT.